The 32 T cell receptor beta chains below come from one sample, sequenced in a study of T-cell reconstitution after alpha-beta-depleted transplantation in children (dated by TCRdb to 2016 to 2017). Sample treatment or condition, as interpreted from the label and publication: allogeneic hematopoietic cell transplantation with graft depleted of TCRalphabeta T cells and CD19 B cells. To prepare the library, PCR was applied. TCRdb shows the sequencer as Illumina HiSeq 2500. To normalize quantification of the TCRbeta repertoire, the TCR libraries were built with molecular barcoding that relied on unique molecular identifiers. TCRdb redid the processing of the public reads, applying fastp at Q25 and MiXCR, and retained in-frame beta chains. Rows are combined by CDR3 protein, so each entry shows the most common genes and DNA. This sample lists 670,000 or so distinct CDR3 sequences; around 12% were detected once. The ten most abundant clones make up approximately 0.8% of the sample.

The sample here was PBMCs, taken before TCRalphabeta/CD19-depleted stem cell transplant. These receptor sequences come from a girl aged 2-9 years with congenital amegakaryocytic thrombocytopenia, due to receive a stem cell transplant.

This clonotype was recorded at least ten times. V is TRBV28 and J is TRBJ2-1, with TRBD2 as a possible D gene (6 bases). Germline assignment: CDR1 MDHEN and CDR2 SYDVKM. The CDR3 totals 13 residues. V was trimmed by 6 bases and J by 3 bases, leaving 9 bases between them. The CDR3 DNA reads TGTGCCAGCAGATGGGACTTCTACAATGAGCAGTTCTTC. Translated, it gives CASRWDFYNEQFF.

The rearrangement uses TRBV6-1 and TRBJ2-3; D may be TRBD2 (6 bases). The CDR3 spans 16 residues. CDR1 is MNHNS and CDR2 is SASEGT in the germline V gene. V was clipped by 5 bases and J by 0 bases, with 15 bases between them. The CDR3 protein is CASSPRLERSTDTQYF. CDR3 coding DNA: TGTGCCAGCAGTCCCCGACTAGAGCGTAGCACAGATACGCAGTATTTT.

CDR3: CASSSRLAGGYDEQFF. The CDR3 bases are TGTGCCAGCAGTTCTCGACTAGCGGGAGGTTATGATGAGCAGTTCTTC. The V gene is TRBV6-5, the J gene TRBJ2-1, with 13 bases fitting TRBD2. The germline CDR1 and CDR2 sequences are MNHEY and SVGAGI. Germline trimming cut 4 bases from V and 8 bases from J; bases unmatched to any gene: 8. The length of the CDR3 is 16 residues.

In its sample, this clonotype was seen a few times. This chain links TRBV5-1 with TRBJ2-7; D perhaps matches TRBD2 (5 bases). Trimming shortened V by 6 bases and J by 2 bases, and 18 bases separated the two germline ends. The CDR3 has 15 amino acids. Germline V CDR1 and CDR2: SGHRS, YFSETQ. In DNA, the CDR3 is TGCGCCAGCACCCTAACTGACTACCCAGCCTACGAGCAGTACTTC. This translates into CASTLTDYPAYEQYF.

The gene calls are TRBV18 and TRBJ2-1, with TRBD2 matching 9 bases. The V gene end was trimmed by 3 bases and the J gene end by 8 bases; junction bases not matched to a gene: 11. The germline CDR1 and CDR2 sequences are KGHSH and LQKENI. The CDR3 runs 16 residues. In nucleotides, the CDR3 is TGTGCCAGCTCACCGCCTAGCGGGAATTCTGGCGATGAGCAGTTCTTC. It translates to CASSPPSGNSGDEQFF.

This clonotype was observed many times. The chain links TRBV24-1 to TRBJ2-1; tentatively, D is TRBD2 (6 bases). With 5 bases removed from V and 5 bases from J, the gap between germline ends came to 15 bases. The length of the CDR3 is 15 residues. CDR1 and CDR2 (germline): KGHDR, SFDVKD. CDR3 protein: CATSGGTLFDNEQFF. The DNA for the CDR3 is TGTGCCACCAGTGGCGGGACCCTTTTCGACAATGAGCAGTTCTTC.

This clonotype has more than one count but fewer than ten. The rearrangement uses TRBV5-5 and TRBJ1-5, with 7 bases aligning to TRBD1. Germline trimming cut 5 bases from V and 0 bases from J; bases unmatched to any gene: 8. The CDR3 totals 16 residues. Germline-derived CDR1 and CDR2 are SGHKS and YYEKEE (reference sequence). The DNA of the CDR3 is TGTGCCAGCAGTCTTACAGGGGCGTATAGCAATCAGCCCCAGCATTTT. This codes for CASSLTGAYSNQPQHF.

This clonotype was counted at least ten times. The rearrangement links TRBV5-8 to TRBJ2-1; 7 bases line up with TRBD2. CDR1 SGHTS and CDR2 YDEGEE come from the germline V gene. Trimming at V came to 4 bases and at J to 5 bases, leaving 9 bases not matched to a gene. This CDR3 comprises 15 residues. The CDR3 spells CASSGGGLVNNEQFF. CDR3 sequence (DNA): TGTGCCAGCAGCGGCGGCGGACTAGTCAACAATGAGCAGTTCTTC.

This clonotype came up a few times. The rearrangement uses TRBV7-2 and TRBJ2-1; 11 bases line up with TRBD2. With 5 bases clipped from V and 6 bases from J, the junction kept 6 bases outside the gene matches. This CDR3 has 15 residues. Germline V gene sequence: CDR1 SGHTA, CDR2 FQGNSA. The CDR3 DNA follows: TGTGCCAGCAGCCGAACTAGCGGGAGCATCAATGAGCAGTTCTTC. Residues: CASSRTSGSINEQFF. The full variable domain, its missing parts supplied by reference TRBV7-2 and TRBJ2-1, is GAGVSQSPSNKVTEKGKDVELRCDPISGHTALYWYRQSLGQGLEFLIYFQGNSAPDKSGLPSDRFSAERTGGSVSTLTIQRTQQEDSAVYLCASSRTSGSINEQFFGPGTRLTVL.

This clonotype was picked up many times. The J gene is TRBJ2-1, the V gene TRBV12-3 or TRBV12-4; 9 bases map to TRBD2. This CDR3 spans 16 amino acids. Trimming cost V 6 bases and J 2 bases; bases outside gene matches: 8. The CDR3, as DNA: TGTGCCAGCAGGTACCTCCCTAGCGGGGCCTACAATGAGCAGTTCTTC. This codes for CASRYLPSGAYNEQFF.

In this sample, this clonotype turned up a few times. The chain joins TRBV5-6 to TRBJ1-5; 8 nucleotides line up with TRBD1. Germline V lookup: CDR1 SGHDT, CDR2 YYEEEE. CDR3 size: 15 residues. Unmatched junction bases numbered 5, after V lost 1 base and J lost 5 bases. The CDR3 spells CASSLLGQAYQPQHF. The CDR3 coding sequence is TGTGCCAGCAGCTTGCTGGGACAGGCCTATCAGCCCCAGCATTTT.

The chain couples TRBV10-3 to TRBJ1-2; D not certain. V was clipped by 0 bases and J by 4 bases, with 6 bases between them. The CDR3 runs 13 residues. Germline V gene lookup returns CDR1 ENHRY and CDR2 SYGVKD. The CDR3 is CAISESTVYGYTF. Written as DNA, the CDR3 is TGTGCCATCAGTGAGTCGACGGTCTATGGCTACACCTTC.

This clonotype was recorded many times. V and J are TRBV6-6 and TRBJ2-7; no definite D call. Germline V CDR1 and CDR2: MNHNY, SVGAGI (reference sequence). The CDR3 covers 11 residues. V gave up 5 bases and J gave up 9 bases, with 11 bases separating them. DNA for the CDR3: TGTGCCAGCAGTGATTCTTTAGGGCAGTACTTC. Encoded protein: CASSDSLGQYF.

This clonotype showed up just a few times. This chain connects TRBV3-1 to TRBJ1-6; TRBD1 might be the D (5 bases). This CDR3 region has 16 residues. CDR1 is LGHDT and CDR2 is YNNKEL in the germline V gene (reference sequence). V was clipped by 4 bases and J by 8 bases, with 18 bases between them. The CDR3 spells CASSPRVGRVHSPLHF. Here the CDR3 DNA reads TGTGCCAGCAGCCCCAGGGTAGGGCGTGTGCATTCACCCCTCCACTTT. The variable domain in full, completed from reference TRBV3-1 and TRBJ1-6, reads DTAVSQTPKYLVTQMGNDKSIKCEQNLGHDTMYWYKQDSKKFLKIMFSYNNKELIINETVPNRFSPKSPDKAHLNLHINSLELGDSAVYFCASSPRVGRVHSPLHFGNGTRLTVT.

This clonotype was detected a few times. CDR3 nucleotide sequence: TGTGCCATCAGTTACGGGACACTTAACTATGGCTACACCTTC. Its protein is CAISYGTLNYGYTF. The rearrangement links TRBV10-3 to TRBJ1-2, with D tentatively TRBD1 (6 bases). With 5 bases removed from V and 1 base from J, the gap between germline ends came to 11 bases. The germline V gene has CDR1 ENHRY and CDR2 SYGVKD. The CDR3 totals 14 residues.

The chain uses TRBV20-1 and TRBJ2-2; 8 bases map to TRBD2. The trim removed 6 bases at V and 2 bases at J, leaving 5 bases unmatched. Germline V gives CDR1 DFQATT, CDR2 SNEGSKA (reference sequence). The CDR3 is 14 residues long. The CDR3 is CSALGLGNTGELFF. CDR3 in DNA: TGCAGTGCCCTGGGACTAGGCAACACCGGGGAGCTGTTTTTT.

This clonotype was seen at least ten times. The chain has TRBV29-1 and TRBJ2-7, with 9 bases lining up with TRBD1. V lost 4 bases, J lost 1 base, and 5 bases stayed unmatched. The CDR3 consists of 14 residues. The germline CDR1 and CDR2 sequences are SQVTM and ANQGSEA. The CDR3 loop reads CSVARGTGSYEQYF. In DNA, the CDR3 is TGCAGCGTTGCAAGAGGGACAGGGTCCTACGAGCAGTACTTC.

The sample holds a few counts of this clonotype. The rearrangement uses TRBV4-1 and TRBJ2-7; TRBD1 might be the D (5 bases). CDR1 MGHRA and CDR2 YSYEKL come from the germline V gene. The CDR3 totals 13 residues. The germline V and J ends were trimmed by 0 bases and 6 bases, with 9 bases remaining between them. CDR3 DNA sequence: TGCGCCAGCAGCCAAGATCCTGGGGCCGAGCAGTACTTC. This codes for CASSQDPGAEQYF.

This clonotype was counted ten times or more. The chain has TRBV12-3 or TRBV12-4 and TRBJ1-5; D not certain. Trimming took 6 bases from V and 0 from J, leaving 6 bases between them. CDR3 length equals 13 residues. The CDR3 DNA reads TGTGCCAGCAGAACATATAGCAATCAGCCCCAGCATTTT. Protein sequence: CASRTYSNQPQHF.

This clonotype has at least ten counts. The chain couples TRBV5-1 to TRBJ2-1; D is perhaps TRBD1 or TRBD2 (5 bases each). Germline-derived CDR1 and CDR2 are SGHRS and YFSETQ. CDR3 size: 15 residues. The V gene lost 2 bases and the J gene lost 4 bases, with 13 bases spanning the gap. The CDR3 DNA follows: TGCGCCAGCAGCTTCCACCGGGACGGTTACAATGAGCAGTTCTTC. It encodes CASSFHRDGYNEQFF.

This clonotype was seen only a few times. The chain combines TRBV10-3 with TRBJ2-3, with D hard to call. The CDR3 totals 12 residues. V was cut by 2 bases and J by 4 bases, with 4 bases left in between. CDR1 ENHRY and CDR2 SYGVKD come from the germline V gene. The CDR3 DNA reads as TGTGCCATCAGTGAGACCCCAGATACGCAGTATTTT. Protein sequence: CAISETPDTQYF.

This clonotype was observed at least ten times. The chain has TRBV29-1 and TRBJ2-5; D is possibly TRBD2 (5 bases). V gave up 6 bases and J gave up 8 bases, with 19 bases separating them. This CDR3 spans 13 amino acids. CDR1 and CDR2 from the germline V gene are SQVTM and ANQGSEA. CDR3 bases: TGCAGCGTCGACACGTCGGGGTTGGACACCCAGTACTTC. Protein: CSVDTSGLDTQYF.

This sequence joins TRBV20-1 and TRBJ2-2; D unclear. CDR1 DFQATT and CDR2 SNEGSKA come from the germline V gene (reference sequence). The V end was cut by 3 bases, the J end by 4 bases, with 12 bases between. This CDR3 spans 14 amino acids. CDR3 in amino acids: CSASKGAVTGELFF. For the CDR3, the DNA is TGCAGTGCTAGTAAAGGCGCGGTCACCGGGGAGCTGTTTTTT.

Only a few counts were recorded for this clonotype. The chain recombines TRBV29-1 with TRBJ2-1, with 10 nucleotides matching TRBD1. Germline V gene data show CDR1 as SQVTM and CDR2 as ANQGSEA. The CDR3 is made up of 12 amino acids. Trimming at V came to 7 bases and at J to 12 bases, leaving 9 bases not matched to a gene. For the CDR3, the DNA is TGCAGCGCCAGCAGGACAGGGGGGACGCAGTTCTTC. Encoded protein: CSASRTGGTQFF.

Of note for this clonotype: This may be a read error: a much more frequent sequence differs by one nucleotide. The V and J genes are TRBV10-3 and TRBJ2-4; tentatively, D is TRBD2 (5 bases). CDR1 and CDR2 from the germline V gene are ENHRY and SYGVKD. The length of the CDR3 is 14 residues. The germline V and J ends were trimmed by 3 bases and 3 bases, with 9 bases remaining between them. CDR3 residues: CAISDGVDKNIQYF. The CDR3 DNA follows: TGTGCCATCAGTGACGGGGTAGACAAAAACATTCAGTACTTC.

CDR3 sequence reads: CASSFVVTGGDEQYF. The CDR3 DNA is TGTGCCAGCAGTTTTGTTGTGACAGGGGGCGACGAGCAGTACTTC. This chain connects TRBV6-2 or TRBV6-3 to TRBJ2-7, with 10 nucleotides matching TRBD1. Unmatched junction bases numbered 8, after V lost 4 bases and J lost 5 bases. The CDR3 runs 15 residues. Germline CDR1 is MNHEY and CDR2 is SVGEGT.

The chain joins TRBV6-5 to TRBJ1-5; 7 nucleotides match TRBD1. The ends lost 3 bases at V and 3 bases at J; junction bases unmatched: 5. CDR3 length: 15 residues. Germline V gene sequence: CDR1 MNHEY, CDR2 SVGAGI. The CDR3 DNA reads as TGTGCCAGCAGTTATCGGGACAGCCTCAATCAGCCCCAGCATTTT. Translation: CASSYRDSLNQPQHF.

This clonotype was seen at least ten times. The V gene is TRBV5-1, the J gene TRBJ2-3; either TRBD1 or TRBD2 may supply D (5 bases each). The CDR3 length is 17 residues. Trimming pared 0 bases from V and 4 bases from J, leaving 18 bases between. Germline V gene data show CDR1 as SGHRS and CDR2 as YFSETQ. Here the CDR3 reads CASSLDPSPGPADTQYF. As DNA, the CDR3 is TGCGCCAGCAGCTTGGATCCCTCGCCGGGACCCGCAGATACGCAGTATTTT.

This clonotype was counted at least ten times. This sequence joins TRBV12-3 or TRBV12-4 and TRBJ2-7, with a possible D match to TRBD2 (5 bases). V was shortened by 7 bases and J by 4 bases, with 11 bases between the two germline ends. The CDR3 contains 12 residues. The CDR3 region is CASTDSRYEQYF. The CDR3 DNA is TGTGCCAGCACGGACTCTCGTTACGAGCAGTACTTC.

J is TRBJ2-1 and V is TRBV12-3 or TRBV12-4; D not resolved. The CDR3 has 14 residues. V lost 5 bases and J lost 5, with 13 bases in between. The CDR3 is CASSPDGQDNEQFF. The CDR3 DNA follows: TGTGCCAGCAGTCCCGATGGTCAAGACAATGAGCAGTTCTTC.

The chain has TRBV7-9 and TRBJ2-7, with TRBD1 matching over 9 bases. The CDR3 is made up of 15 amino acids. V lost 4 bases, J lost 3 bases, and 7 bases stayed unmatched. Germline lookup yields CDR1 SEHNR and CDR2 FQNEAQ (reference sequence). For the CDR3, the DNA is TGTGCCAGCAGCTCCAGGGACAGGGCTCTCTACGAGCAGTACTTC. Its translation: CASSSRDRALYEQYF.

The sample holds one count of this clonotype. Here the CDR3 reads CASSLTTGTAKYEQYF. The CDR3 nucleotides are TGTGCCAGCAGCCTGACGACCGGGACAGCTAAATACGAGCAGTACTTC. The gene calls are TRBV7-9 and TRBJ2-7; 7 bases agree with TRBD1. Trimming cost V 5 bases and J 4 bases; bases outside gene matches: 14. Germline CDR1 and CDR2: SEHNR and FQNEAQ (reference sequence). This CDR3 spans 16 amino acids.